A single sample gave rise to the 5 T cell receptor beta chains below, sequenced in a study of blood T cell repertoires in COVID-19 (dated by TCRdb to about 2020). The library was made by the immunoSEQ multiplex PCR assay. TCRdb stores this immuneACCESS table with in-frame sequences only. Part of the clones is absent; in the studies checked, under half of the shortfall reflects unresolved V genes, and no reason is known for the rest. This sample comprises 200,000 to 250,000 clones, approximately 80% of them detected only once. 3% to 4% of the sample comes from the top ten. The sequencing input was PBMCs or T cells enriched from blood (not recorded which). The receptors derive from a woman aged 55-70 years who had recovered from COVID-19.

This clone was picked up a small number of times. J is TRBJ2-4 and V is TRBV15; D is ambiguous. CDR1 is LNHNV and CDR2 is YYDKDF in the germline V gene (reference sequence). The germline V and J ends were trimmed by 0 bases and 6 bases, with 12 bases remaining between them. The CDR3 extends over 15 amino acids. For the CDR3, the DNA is TGTGCCACCAGCAGAGATAGCAGTGTAGGAAACATTCAGTACTTC. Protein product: CATSRDSSVGNIQYF.

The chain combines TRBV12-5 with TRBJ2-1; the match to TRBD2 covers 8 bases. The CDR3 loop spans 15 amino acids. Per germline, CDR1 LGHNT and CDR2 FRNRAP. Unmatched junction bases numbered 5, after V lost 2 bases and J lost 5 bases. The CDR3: CASGLPQLADNEQFF. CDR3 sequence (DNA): TGTGCTAGTGGTTTGCCGCAACTAGCGGACAATGAGCAGTTCTTC. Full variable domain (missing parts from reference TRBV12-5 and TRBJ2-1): DARVTQTPRHKVTEMGQEVTMRCQPILGHNTVFWYRQTMMQGLELLAYFRNRAPLDDSGMPKDRFSAEMPDATLATLKIQPSEPRDSAVYFCASGLPQLADNEQFFGPGTRLTVL.

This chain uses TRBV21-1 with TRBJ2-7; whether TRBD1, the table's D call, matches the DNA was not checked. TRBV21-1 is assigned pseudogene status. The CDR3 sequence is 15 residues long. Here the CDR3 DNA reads TGTGCCGGAAAGGGGGTAGAAATTTGGTGGGACGAGCAGTACTTC. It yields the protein CAGKGVEIWWDEQYF.

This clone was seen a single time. CDR3 sequence reads: CASSIAVRGAFGYTF. The CDR3 DNA is TGTGCCAGTAGTATAGCCGTCAGGGGCGCGTTTGGCTACACCTTC. The J gene is TRBJ1-2, the V gene TRBV19; D may be TRBD1 (6 bases). V dropped 1 base and J dropped 7 bases, with 16 bases sitting between them. Germline lookup yields CDR1 LNHDA and CDR2 SQIVND (reference sequence). The CDR3 is made up of 15 amino acids.

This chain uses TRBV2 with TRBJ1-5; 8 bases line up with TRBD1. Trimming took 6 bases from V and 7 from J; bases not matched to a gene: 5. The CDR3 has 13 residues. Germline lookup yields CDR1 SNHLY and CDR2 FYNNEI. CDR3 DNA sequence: TGTGCCAGCAGGGACAGGGCAGGGCAGCCCCAGCATTTT. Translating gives CASRDRAGQPQHF.